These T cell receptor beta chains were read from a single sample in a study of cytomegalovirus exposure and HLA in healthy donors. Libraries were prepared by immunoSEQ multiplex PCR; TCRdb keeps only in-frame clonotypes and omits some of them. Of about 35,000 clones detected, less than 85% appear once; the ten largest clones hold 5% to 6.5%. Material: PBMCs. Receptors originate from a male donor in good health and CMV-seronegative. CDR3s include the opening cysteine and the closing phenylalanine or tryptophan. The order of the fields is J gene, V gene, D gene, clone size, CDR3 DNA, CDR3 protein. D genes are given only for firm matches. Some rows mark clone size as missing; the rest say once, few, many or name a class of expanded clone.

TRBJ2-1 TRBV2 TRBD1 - TGTGCCAGCAGAGACAGGGGCTATTCCTACAATGAGCAGTTCTTC CASRDRGYSYNEQFF
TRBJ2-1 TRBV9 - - TGTGCCAGCAGCCCAGACGACGGGAATGAGCAGTTCTTC CASSPDDGNEQFF
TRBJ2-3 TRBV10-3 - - TGTGCCATCGCACCTAGGGAGGAGGCAGATACGCAGTATTTT CAIAPREEADTQYF
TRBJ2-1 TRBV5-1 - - TGCGCCAGCAGCCGGGGCGGGCAGGGGCTGAATGAGCAGTTCTTC CASSRGGQGLNEQFF
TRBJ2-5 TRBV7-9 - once TGTGCCAGCAGTCCTCAGGGCCAGACCCAGTACTTC CASSPQGQTQYF
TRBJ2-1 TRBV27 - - TGTGCCAGCAGTTTTTCCTCCCGCGGGGTCTACAATGAGCAGTTCTTC CASSFSSRGVYNEQFF
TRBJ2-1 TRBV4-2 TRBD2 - TGTGCCAGCAGCCAAGATAGCGGGGGCTCCTACAATGAGCAGTTCTTC CASSQDSGGSYNEQFF
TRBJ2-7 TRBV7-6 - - TGTGCCAGCAGCTTAGCACAGACCTACGAGCAGTACTTC CASSLAQTYEQYF
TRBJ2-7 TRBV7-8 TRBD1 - TGTGCCAGCAGCTCCGGGACAGGGCCCTACGAGCAGTACTTC CASSSGTGPYEQYF
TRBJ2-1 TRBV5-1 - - TGCGCCAGCAGCGATACTAGCCCACTCTACAATGAGCAGTTCTTC CASSDTSPLYNEQFF
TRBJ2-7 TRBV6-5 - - TGTGCCAGCAGCCCCCGGAGGGAATCCTACGAGCAGTACTTC CASSPRRESYEQYF
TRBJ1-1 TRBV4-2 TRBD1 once TGTGCCAGCAGCCAAGATTTGACAGGGTGGGGCACTGAAGCTTTCTTT CASSQDLTGWGTEAFF
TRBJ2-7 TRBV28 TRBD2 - TGTGCCAGCACCCAGACTAGCGGGAGGCCCTACGAGCAGTACTTC CASTQTSGRPYEQYF
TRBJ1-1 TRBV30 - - TGTGCCTGGAGGGTACAGATGAACACTGAAGCTTTCTTT CAWRVQMNTEAFF
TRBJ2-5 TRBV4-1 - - TGCGCCAGCAGCCAAGCTCCCGAGGAGACCCAGTACTTC CASSQAPEETQYF
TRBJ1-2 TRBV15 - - TGTGCCACCAGCAGTCGGAAAGGGGATGGCTACACCTTC CATSSRKGDGYTF
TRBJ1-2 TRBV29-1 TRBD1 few TGCAGCGCGGGACAGTCAAGGGATGGCTACACCTTC CSAGQSRDGYTF
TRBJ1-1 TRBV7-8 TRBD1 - TGTGCCAGCAGCTTCGGACAGGGCACTGAAGCTTTCTTT CASSFGQGTEAFF
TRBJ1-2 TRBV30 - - TGTGCCTGGAGTGCTGGACAGCCCTATGGCTACACCTTC CAWSAGQPYGYTF
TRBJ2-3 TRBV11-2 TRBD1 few TGTGCCAGCAGCCTTGACAGGGTTCGGTTGCGGTACACAGATACGCAGTATTTT CASSLDRVRLRYTDTQYF
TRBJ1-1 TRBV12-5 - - TGTGCTAGTGGAAACCGACAGACCAGGGCTTTCTTT CASGNRQTRAFF
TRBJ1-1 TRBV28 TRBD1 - TGTGCCAGCACTGGGACAGTGAACACTGAAGCTTTCTTT CASTGTVNTEAFF
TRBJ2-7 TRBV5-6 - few TGTGCCAGCAGCTTTGGACAGACCTACGAGCAGTACTTC CASSFGQTYEQYF
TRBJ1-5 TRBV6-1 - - TGTGCCAGCAGTGAAGGGCAGGAATGGGGCAGCAATCAGCCCCAGCATTTT CASSEGQEWGSNQPQHF
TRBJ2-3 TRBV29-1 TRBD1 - TGCAGCGTGGGCGGACAGGGGGGGGCAGATACGCAGTATTTT CSVGGQGGADTQYF
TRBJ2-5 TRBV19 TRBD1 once TGTGCCAGTAGGATCCGGGACAGCCAAGAGACCCAGTACTTC CASRIRDSQETQYF
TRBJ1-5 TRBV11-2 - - TGTGCCAGCAGCTTATCTGAGGCGCAGCCCCAGCATTTT CASSLSEAQPQHF
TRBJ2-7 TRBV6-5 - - TGTGCCAGCAGTTACTCGTTTAGCCGACCTTACGAGCAGTACTTC CASSYSFSRPYEQYF